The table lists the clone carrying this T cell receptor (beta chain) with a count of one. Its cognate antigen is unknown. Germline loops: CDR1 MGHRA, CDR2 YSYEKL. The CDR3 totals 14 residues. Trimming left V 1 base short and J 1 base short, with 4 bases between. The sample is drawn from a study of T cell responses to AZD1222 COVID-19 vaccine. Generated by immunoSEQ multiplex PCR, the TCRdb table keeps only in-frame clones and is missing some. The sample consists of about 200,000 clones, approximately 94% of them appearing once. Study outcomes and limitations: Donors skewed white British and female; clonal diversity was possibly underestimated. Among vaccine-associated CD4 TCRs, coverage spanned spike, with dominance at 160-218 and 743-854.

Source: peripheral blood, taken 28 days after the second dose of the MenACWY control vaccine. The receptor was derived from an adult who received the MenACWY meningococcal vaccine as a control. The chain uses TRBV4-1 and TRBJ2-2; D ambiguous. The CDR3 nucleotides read TGCGCCAGCAGCCAAGGGTGGAACACCGGGGAGCTGTTTTTT. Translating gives CASSQGWNTGELFF.